These 26 T cell receptor beta chains were all obtained from the same sample, sequenced in a study of PD-L1 blockade in urothelial cancer. Data came from immunoSEQ multiplex PCR; TCRdb stores just in-frame clones and leaves some out. The sample has about 51,000 clones; approximately 90% are singletons. Time point: peripheral blood 6 weeks after treatment start. The input for sequencing was PBMCs, taken around atezolizumab (anti-PD-L1) treatment. Receptors were obtained from a man aged 55-75 years with urothelial cancer.

CDR3 amino acids: CASSSSGTGGYSQPQHF. The CDR3 nucleotides are TGCGCCAGCAGCTCGTCCGGGACAGGGGGCTACAGTCAGCCCCAGCATTTT. The rearrangement uses TRBV4-1 and TRBJ1-5; 12 nucleotides agree with TRBD1. The CDR3 extends over 17 amino acids. Losses at the gene ends were 5 bases for V and 6 bases for J; bases not matched to a gene: 11. Germline values: CDR1 MGHRA, CDR2 YSYEKL.

The V and J genes are TRBV19 and TRBJ2-7; 11 bases are shared with TRBD1. The trim removed 3 bases at V and 4 bases at J, leaving 11 bases unmatched. CDR3 length: 17 residues. The V gene's germline CDR1 is LNHDA and CDR2 SQIVND (reference sequence). For the CDR3, the DNA is TGTGCCAGTAGTATCTCCGGGACAGGGGGTATTAGGTACGAGCAGTACTTC. This codes for CASSISGTGGIRYEQYF.

This clone was recorded a few times. The chain employs TRBV9 and TRBJ2-1; tentatively, D is TRBD2 (5 bases). Germline V gene lookup returns CDR1 SGDLS and CDR2 YYNGEE. This CDR3 contains 15 residues. Trimming stripped 0 bases from V and 4 bases from J, with 11 bases between. The CDR3 protein is CASSVEAGPYNEQFF. The CDR3 DNA reads as TGTGCCAGCAGCGTAGAGGCGGGTCCATACAATGAGCAGTTCTTC.

The chain links TRBV20-1 to TRBJ2-3, with no clear D. The CDR3 length is 11 residues. The V gene lost 5 bases and the J gene lost 9 bases, with 12 bases spanning the gap. In germline, CDR1 is DFQATT, CDR2 SNEGSKA (reference sequence). CDR3 residues: CSAHLENTQYF. The CDR3 nucleotides read TGCAGTGCTCACCTAGAAAACACGCAGTATTTT.

The chain joins TRBV4-3 to TRBJ2-1, with 12 bases that match TRBD1. With V trimmed by 3 bases and J by 7 bases, 4 bases remained unmatched. Germline lookup yields CDR1 LGHNA and CDR2 YSLEER. This CDR3 region has 15 residues. The CDR3 is CASSHPGQGANEQFF. The CDR3 DNA sequence: TGCGCCAGCAGCCACCCGGGACAGGGGGCGAATGAGCAGTTCTTC.

V is TRBV29-1 and J is TRBJ2-7, with TRBD2 identical over 12 bases. The CDR3 spans 15 residues. Losses at the gene ends were 4 bases for V and 0 bases for J; bases not matched to a gene: 4. Germline CDR1 SQVTM, CDR2 ANQGSEA. The CDR3, as DNA: TGCAGCGTTGGGATGACTAGCGGGAGCTCCTACGAGCAGTACTTC. Translated, it gives CSVGMTSGSSYEQYF.

The rearrangement joins TRBV10-1 to TRBJ2-7, with no clear D. CDR1 and CDR2 (germline): WNHNN, SYGVQD (reference sequence). The CDR3 loop spans 13 amino acids. V lost 3 bases and J 5 bases, leaving 11 bases between the germline ends. The CDR3 DNA is TGCGCCAGCAGTGAATCACTGTTGGACGAGCAGTACTTC. Translating gives CASSESLLDEQYF.

The genes are TRBV9 and TRBJ2-2; D remains unclear. Trimming cost V 1 base and J 6 bases, with 16 bases left between them. There are 16 residues in the CDR3. Germline CDR1 SGDLS, CDR2 YYNGEE. CDR3 protein: CASSVRVGPPAGELFF. As DNA, the CDR3 is TGTGCCAGCAGCGTAAGAGTTGGTCCCCCGGCCGGGGAGCTGTTTTTT.

The chain uses TRBV7-3 and TRBJ2-2; possibly TRBD1 for D (5 bases). This CDR3 is built from 14 residues. Germline CDR1 and CDR2: SGHTA and FQGTGA. V lost 8 bases and J 1 base, leaving 11 bases between the germline ends. As DNA, the CDR3 is TGTGCCAGCTCCAGACAGCAGAACACCGGGGAGCTGTTTTTT. Protein sequence: CASSRQQNTGELFF.

This chain links TRBV2 with TRBJ1-5, with 8 bases that match TRBD1. In germline, CDR1 is SNHLY, CDR2 FYNNEI. CDR3 length equals 16 residues. Trimming removed 4 bases from V and 2 bases from J; junction bases left unmatched: 7. The chain's CDR3 is CASSVPGGKGNQPQHF. The CDR3, as DNA: TGTGCCAGCAGTGTCCCAGGGGGCAAGGGCAATCAGCCCCAGCATTTT.

This rearrangement joins TRBV9 to TRBJ1-1, with D perhaps TRBD1 (5 bases). Germline V gene data show CDR1 as SGDLS and CDR2 as YYNGEE. This CDR3 has 16 amino acids. V was pared by 4 bases and J by 4 bases, with 20 bases between. Written as DNA, the CDR3 is TGTGCCAGCAGCCCGTGGGGCAGGGCGATGGGCACTGAAGCTTTCTTT. Translated, it gives CASSPWGRAMGTEAFF. Drawing the rest from reference TRBV9 and TRBJ1-1, the complete variable domain is DSGVTQTPKHLITATGQRVTLRCSPRSGDLSVYWYQQSLDQGLQFLIQYYNGEERAKGNILERFSAQQFPDLHSELNLSSLELGDSALYFCASSPWGRAMGTEAFFGQGTRLTVV.

J is TRBJ1-1 and V is TRBV19; 7 nucleotides match TRBD1. The CDR3 sequence is 13 residues long. CDR1 and CDR2 from the germline V gene are LNHDA and SQIVND (reference sequence). The V gene end was trimmed by 4 bases and the J gene end by 3 bases; junction bases not matched to a gene: 2. The CDR3: CASSTDRDTEAFF. CDR3 nucleotide sequence: TGTGCCAGTAGTACCGACAGGGACACTGAAGCTTTCTTT.

The chain couples TRBV19 to TRBJ1-4; 8 bases are shared with TRBD1. V lost 5 bases and J lost 4; bases outside the gene matches: 9. CDR3 length: 16 residues. Germline V gives CDR1 LNHDA, CDR2 SQIVND (reference sequence). CDR3 loop: CASSPRGTGGNEKLFF. The DNA of the CDR3 is TGTGCCAGTAGTCCGAGGGGGACAGGCGGTAATGAAAAACTGTTTTTT. Full variable domain (missing parts from reference TRBV19 and TRBJ1-4): DGGITQSPKYLFRKEGQNVTLSCEQNLNHDAMYWYRQDPGQGLRLIYYSQIVNDFQKGDIAEGYSVSREKKESFPLTVTSAQKNPTAFYLCASSPRGTGGNEKLFFGSGTQLSVL.

This chain connects TRBV7-9 to TRBJ2-2; D call uncertain. V shed 3 bases and J shed 8 bases, with 7 bases lying between them. The CDR3 is 12 residues long. Looked up from germline, CDR1 is SEHNR and CDR2 is FQNEAQ (reference sequence). The CDR3 loop is CASSFISGELFF. The CDR3 region has the DNA TGTGCCAGCAGCTTTATTTCGGGGGAGCTGTTTTTT.

This chain links TRBV6-5 with TRBJ2-3, with 7 bases lining up with TRBD2. Germline CDR1 MNHEY, CDR2 SVGAGI. The V gene end was trimmed by 6 bases and the J gene end by 4 bases; junction bases not matched to a gene: 7. The length of the CDR3 is 14 residues. The CDR3 reads CASRISGLADTQYF. The CDR3 region has the DNA TGTGCCAGCAGGATTAGCGGGCTGGCAGATACGCAGTATTTT.

The gene calls are TRBV6-1 and TRBJ2-1; D is undetermined. CDR3 length: 16 residues. V was pared by 3 bases and J by 0 bases, with 12 bases between. In germline, CDR1 is MNHNS, CDR2 SASEGT. In nucleotides, the CDR3 is TGTGCCAGCAGTGAGGAACAGTCCCTCTCCTACAATGAGCAGTTCTTC. Protein: CASSEEQSLSYNEQFF.

The chain carries TRBV18 and TRBJ1-1; 10 bases agree with TRBD1. This CDR3 contains 16 residues. V gave up 4 bases and J gave up 4 bases; unmatched junction bases: 9. Germline V gene lookup returns CDR1 KGHSH and CDR2 LQKENI. The DNA of the CDR3 is TGTGCCAGCTCACTGGGACAGGGGAAAGGGAGCACTGAAGCTTTCTTT. Its translation: CASSLGQGKGSTEAFF.

The chain links TRBV5-1 to TRBJ2-7; 12 positions agree with TRBD2. The CDR3 sequence is 20 residues long. Germline values: CDR1 SGHRS, CDR2 YFSETQ. V lost 4 bases and J lost 1; bases outside the gene matches: 18. Here the CDR3 reads CASSEIPGLAGNIRSYEQYF. CDR3 sequence (DNA): TGCGCCAGCAGCGAGATCCCGGGACTAGCGGGTAACATCCGTTCCTACGAGCAGTACTTC. The full variable domain, in which reference TRBV5-1 and TRBJ2-7 provide the parts outside the CDR3, is KAGVTQTPRYLIKTRGQQVTLSCSPISGHRSVSWYQQTPGQGLQFLFEYFSETQRNKGNFPGRFSGRQFSNSRSEMNVSTLELGDSALYLCASSEIPGLAGNIRSYEQYFGPGTRLTVT.

CDR3 loop: CASSGGTGETGELFF. The CDR3 DNA reads as TGTGCCAGCAGCGGCGGGACAGGGGAAACCGGGGAGCTGTTTTTT. The chain combines TRBV5-6 with TRBJ2-2; 10 bases map to TRBD1. Trimming at V came to 4 bases and at J to 5 bases, leaving 5 bases not matched to a gene. In germline, CDR1 is SGHDT, CDR2 YYEEEE. The CDR3 runs to 15 residues.

The rearrangement uses TRBV20-1 and TRBJ2-5; D is uncertain. Germline values: CDR1 DFQATT, CDR2 SNEGSKA (reference sequence). This CDR3 is 11 amino acids long. Deletions cut 3 bases from V and 4 bases from J, with 6 bases between. The CDR3 sequence is CSARARETQYF. The CDR3 nucleotides are TGCAGTGCTAGGGCTCGAGAGACCCAGTACTTC.

The J gene is TRBJ2-7, the V gene TRBV10-2; 9 bases are shared with TRBD2. Germline loops: CDR1 WSHSY, CDR2 SAAADI. V lost 6 bases, J lost 0 bases, and 6 bases stayed unmatched. This CDR3 comprises 15 residues. The CDR3 region is CASRYSGGFSYEQYF. CDR3 DNA sequence: TGCGCCAGCAGATATAGCGGGGGATTCTCCTACGAGCAGTACTTC.

This clone appeared a few times. V gene TRBV5-1 combines with J gene TRBJ2-7; the match to TRBD2 covers 8 bases. Germline V gives CDR1 SGHRS, CDR2 YFSETQ. Trimming cost V 4 bases and J 2 bases; bases outside gene matches: 8. The CDR3 loop spans 15 amino acids. CDR3 loop: CASSGRGGKPYEQYF. In nucleotides, the CDR3 is TGCGCCAGCAGCGGTCGGGGGGGCAAACCCTACGAGCAGTACTTC.

The chain links TRBV5-6 to TRBJ2-7; 9 bases map to TRBD2. CDR3 length: 17 residues. The germline gives CDR1 SGHDT, CDR2 YYEEEE. Losses at the gene ends were 4 bases for V and 0 bases for J; bases not matched to a gene: 11. Written as DNA, the CDR3 is TGTGCCAGCAGCACCCCCGCGGGAGGGCCTCTCTCCTACGAGCAGTACTTC. This translates into CASSTPAGGPLSYEQYF.

This clone was detected only once. V is TRBV28 and J is TRBJ2-3, with 7 bases matching TRBD2. The germline gives CDR1 MDHEN, CDR2 SYDVKM. V lost 7 bases, J lost 4 bases, and 5 bases stayed unmatched. The CDR3 covers 13 residues. The CDR3 region has the DNA TGTGCCAGCAAATCGCTAGCGGCAGATACGCAGTATTTT. Translating it yields CASKSLAADTQYF. The whole variable domain, remainder taken from reference TRBV28 and TRBJ2-3, is DVKVTQSSRYLVKRTGEKVFLECVQDMDHENMFWYRQDPGLGLRLIYFSYDVKMKEKGDIPEGYSVSREKKERFSLILESASTNQTSMYLCASKSLAADTQYFGPGTRLTVL.

V is TRBV7-2 and J is TRBJ2-7, with D possibly matching TRBD1 (5 bases). The V end was cut by 5 bases, the J end by 6 bases, with 17 bases between. The CDR3 runs to 14 residues. The germline V gene encodes CDR1 SGHTA and CDR2 FQGNSA. The CDR3 is CASSLEGVVGEQYF. The CDR3 DNA sequence: TGTGCCAGCAGCCTAGAAGGGGTAGTTGGCGAGCAGTACTTC. The variable domain in full, completed from reference TRBV7-2 and TRBJ2-7, reads GAGVSQSPSNKVTEKGKDVELRCDPISGHTALYWYRQSLGQGLEFLIYFQGNSAPDKSGLPSDRFSAERTGGSVSTLTIQRTQQEDSAVYLCASSLEGVVGEQYFGPGTRLTVT.

This clone showed up just once. The rearrangement joins TRBV7-9 to TRBJ1-2; the D gene is possibly TRBD1 (6 bases). CDR3 length: 16 residues. The germline V gene has CDR1 SEHNR and CDR2 FQNEAQ (reference sequence). V lost 10 bases and J lost 2, with 23 bases in between. The CDR3 reads CAKTKLGETGNYGYTF. The DNA of the CDR3 is TGTGCCAAAACGAAGTTAGGAGAAACAGGGAACTATGGCTACACCTTC.